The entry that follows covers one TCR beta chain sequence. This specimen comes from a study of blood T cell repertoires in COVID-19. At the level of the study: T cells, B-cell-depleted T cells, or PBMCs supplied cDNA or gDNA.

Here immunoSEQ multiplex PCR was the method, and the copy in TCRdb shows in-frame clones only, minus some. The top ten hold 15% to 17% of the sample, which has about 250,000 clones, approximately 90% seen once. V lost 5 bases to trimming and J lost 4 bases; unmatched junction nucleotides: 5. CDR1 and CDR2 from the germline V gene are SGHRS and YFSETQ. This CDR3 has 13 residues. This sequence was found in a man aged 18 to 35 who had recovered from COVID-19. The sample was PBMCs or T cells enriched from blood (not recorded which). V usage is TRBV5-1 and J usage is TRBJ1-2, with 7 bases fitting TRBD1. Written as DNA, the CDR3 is TGCGCCAGCAGACCAGACAGGGCCTATGGCTACACCTTC. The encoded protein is CASRPDRAYGYTF.